This T cell receptor (beta chain) was obtained from a study of cytomegalovirus exposure and HLA in healthy donors. The PCR used 60 Vbeta and 13 Jbeta primers. Here immunoSEQ multiplex PCR was the method, and the copy in TCRdb shows in-frame clones only, minus some. The sample lists about 94,000 clones, 60% to 80% occurring once. This clone was counted a few times. Antigen: not known. Whole-study findings and limits: Researchers reported in a later analysis that a missense DCLRE1C variant was tied to TCR beta V- and J-gene trimming.

Germline-derived CDR1 and CDR2 are LNHDA and SQIVND (reference sequence). This CDR3 is built from 14 residues. The junction had 4 bases not matched to a gene; V was cut back by 5 bases and J by 7 bases. This rearrangement joins TRBV19 to TRBJ2-2; 10 nucleotides agree with TRBD1. The specimen sequenced was PBMCs. This receptor was taken from a woman aged 40 to 50 in good health and CMV-seronegative. In DNA form, the CDR3 reads TGTGCCAGTAGTGAGGGACAGGGGTTCGGGGAGCTGTTTTTT. The encoded protein is CASSEGQGFGELFF.